This T cell receptor (beta chain) was observed in a study of radiotherapy plus CTLA-4 blockade in lung cancer. As for the study in general: With 31% of patients having disease control, objective responses were seen in approximately 19%. Study outcomes and limitations: Clones derived from tumor TCRs expanded in blood after radiotherapy plus ipilimumab. Early shifts in blood T cell clones, with interferon-beta, reportedly predicted response best.

This table comes from immunoSEQ multiplex PCR, and its TCRdb copy is limited to in-frame clones, with some not included. The top ten clones hold approximately 23% of a sample with approximately 38,000 clones, about 86% of them seen once. Details on this clone: Its antigen is not identified.

The J segment lost 3 bases and the V segment lost 3 bases, leaving 2 bases of the junction unmatched. The CDR3 has 15 residues. The V gene's germline CDR1 is SGHTA and CDR2 FQGTGA. V is TRBV7-3 and J is TRBJ2-1; TRBD2 matches 10 bases. The specimen was peripheral blood, collected from a patient treated with radiotherapy plus ipilimumab. The receptor's source is a human donor with non-small cell lung cancer whose response to radiotherapy plus ipilimumab could not be evaluated. The CDR3 DNA is TGTGCCAGCAGCTTGACTAGCGGGTTCTACAATGAGCAGTTCTTC. This gives the protein CASSLTSGFYNEQFF.